This TCR beta chain emerged from a study of human T cells and chemical hapten exposure. Study-level background: Small discrepancies in pooled library volume mainly accounted for the varying TCR yields per sample.

MiXCR was run by TCRdb on the RACE reads, yielding one entry per CDR3 protein. Here the sample spans 240,000 or so distinct CDR3 sequences, over 8% being singletons. Time point specified: pre-sensitization, week 0. Noted treatment: therapeutic diphenylcyclopropenone sensitization with weekly scalp DPC. This clonotype has at least ten counts. Unmatched junction bases numbered 3, after V lost 1 base and J lost 9 bases. Germline CDR1 reads SGHTA; CDR2 reads FQGNSA. The CDR3 sequence is 13 residues long. The chain joins TRBV7-2 to TRBJ2-1; 7 bases line up with TRBD2. The sequence was obtained from a woman aged 40 to 49 with alopecia areata. Some clones in this sample may be carry-over from other donors' samples. The specimen was whole blood, collected in connection with sensitization to the hapten diphenylcyclopropenone (DPC). The CDR3 spells CASSLGVAGEQFF. CDR3 in DNA: TGTGCCAGCAGCTTAGGCGTAGCGGGTGAGCAGTTCTTC. Looking up the rest from reference TRBV7-2 and TRBJ2-1 gives the full variable domain: GAGVSQSPSNKVTEKGKDVELRCDPISGHTALYWYRQSLGQGLEFLIYFQGNSAPDKSGLPSDRFSAERTGGSVSTLTIQRTQQEDSAVYLCASSLGVAGEQFFGPGTRLTVL.